This TCR beta chain was captured in a study of blood T cell repertoires in COVID-19. The authors' processing: By means of reference gene primer amplification, nucleated cell counts were estimated. Data came from immunoSEQ multiplex PCR; TCRdb stores just in-frame clones and leaves some out. That table furnishes V, J and clone size, whereas the DNA furnished D and trimming. The sample comprises hundreds of thousands of clones, less than 90% of which are singletons, and 18% rests with the top ten. CDR3 length equals 17 residues. CDR1 is LNHDA and CDR2 is SQIVND in the germline V gene (reference sequence). V was trimmed by 5 bases and J by 4 bases, leaving 18 bases between them.

The rearrangement uses TRBV19 and TRBJ2-6; D possibly corresponds to TRBD1 (5 bases). The sample consisted of peripheral blood. This receptor was taken from a woman aged 80 or over with active or convalescent COVID-19. CDR3 in DNA: TGTGCCAGTAGTGGACGACAGCCGCTTTACGGGGCCAACGTCCTGACTTTC. Translated, it gives CASSGRQPLYGANVLTF.